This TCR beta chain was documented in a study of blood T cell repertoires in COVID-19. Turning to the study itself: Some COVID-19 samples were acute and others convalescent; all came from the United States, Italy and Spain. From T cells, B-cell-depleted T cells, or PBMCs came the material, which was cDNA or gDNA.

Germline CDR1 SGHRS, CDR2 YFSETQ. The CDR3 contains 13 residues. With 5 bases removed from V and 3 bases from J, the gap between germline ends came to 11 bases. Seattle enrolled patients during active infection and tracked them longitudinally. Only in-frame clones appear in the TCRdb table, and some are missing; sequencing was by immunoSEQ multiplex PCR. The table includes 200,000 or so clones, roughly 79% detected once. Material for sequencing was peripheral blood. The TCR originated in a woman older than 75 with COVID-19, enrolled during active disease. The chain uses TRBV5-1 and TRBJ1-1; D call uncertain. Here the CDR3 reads CASSSSPDTEAFF. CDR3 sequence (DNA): TGCGCCAGCAGTTCCTCCCCGGACACTGAAGCTTTCTTT.